This TCR beta chain is from a study of blood T cells in healthy people across ages. Findings and caveats of the study: Across the age range, TCR beta diversity per million T cells fell in a roughly linear way.

The second PCR ran roughly 7 to 12 cycles with a sample-barcoded 5' primer and J-beta primers. TCRdb re-called the 5' RACE reads through MiXCR, storing one row per CDR3 protein. The sample lists approximately 780,000 distinct CDR3 sequences; 25% to 30% were seen once. In this sample, this clonotype turned up many times. Its antigen is as yet unknown. Each of the donors had roughly 9.1 milliliters of peripheral blood drawn into EDTA-treated Vacutainer tubes. The CDR3 loop spans 15 amino acids. The germline gives CDR1 SGDLS, CDR2 YYNGEE. V was clipped by 3 bases and J by 0 bases; unmatched bases: 5. These same data were also listed under a study on T cells of mothers and their children. Per that paper: RNA was extracted, and all of it went into cDNA synthesis at roughly 1.4 ug per 15 ul. In each mother, TCR beta CDR3 reads exceeded 8 million; in each child, they numbered approximately 3 million.

V is TRBV9 and J is TRBJ2-5; TRBD2 agrees at 7 bases. The specimen was blood. The clonotype comes from a boy between 5 and 17 years old in good health. The CDR3 reads CASSAHGGYQETQYF. The DNA for the CDR3 is TGTGCCAGCAGCGCCCACGGGGGGTACCAAGAGACCCAGTACTTC.